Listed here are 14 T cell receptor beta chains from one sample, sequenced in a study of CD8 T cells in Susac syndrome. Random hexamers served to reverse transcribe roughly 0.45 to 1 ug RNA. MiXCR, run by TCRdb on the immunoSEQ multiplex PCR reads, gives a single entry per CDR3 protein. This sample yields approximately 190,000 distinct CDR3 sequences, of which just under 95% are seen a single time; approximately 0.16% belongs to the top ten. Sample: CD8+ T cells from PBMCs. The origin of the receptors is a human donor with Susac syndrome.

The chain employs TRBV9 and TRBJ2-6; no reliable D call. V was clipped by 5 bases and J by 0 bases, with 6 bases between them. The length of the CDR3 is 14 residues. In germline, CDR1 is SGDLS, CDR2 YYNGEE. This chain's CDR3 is CASSVTSGANVLTF. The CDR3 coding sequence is TGTGCCAGCAGTGTGACCTCTGGGGCCAACGTCCTGACTTTC.

CDR3 residues: CASTGLAGGGRNTGELFF. The CDR3 DNA reads TGTGCCAGCACTGGACTAGCGGGAGGGGGCCGCAACACCGGGGAGCTGTTTTTT. This chain links TRBV6-1 with TRBJ2-2, with 15 positions matching TRBD2. V lost 7 bases and J lost 2; bases outside the gene matches: 8. The CDR3 covers 18 residues. Germline values: CDR1 MNHNS, CDR2 SASEGT.

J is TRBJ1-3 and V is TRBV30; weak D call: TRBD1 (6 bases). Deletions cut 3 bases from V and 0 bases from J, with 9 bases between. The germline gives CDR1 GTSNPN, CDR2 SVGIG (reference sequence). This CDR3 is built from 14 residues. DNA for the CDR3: TGTGCCTGGAGAGGACAGAGCTCTGGAAACACCATATATTTT. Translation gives CAWRGQSSGNTIYF.

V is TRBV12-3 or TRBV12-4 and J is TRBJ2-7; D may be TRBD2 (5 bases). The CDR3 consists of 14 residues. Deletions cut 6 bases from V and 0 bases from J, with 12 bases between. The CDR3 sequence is CASSSGGSSYEQYF. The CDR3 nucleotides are TGTGCCAGCAGCTCAGGTGGGAGCTCCTACGAGCAGTACTTC.

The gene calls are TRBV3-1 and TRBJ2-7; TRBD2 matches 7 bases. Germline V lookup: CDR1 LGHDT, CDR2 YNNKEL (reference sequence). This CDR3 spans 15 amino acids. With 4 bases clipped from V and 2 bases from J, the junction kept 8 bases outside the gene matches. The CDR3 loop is CASSRGLLSPYEQYF. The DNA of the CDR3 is TGTGCCAGCAGCCGGGGACTATTATCTCCCTACGAGCAGTACTTC.

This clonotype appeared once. The DNA of the CDR3 is TGTGCCAGCAGTTACTCGACCGGGGTCAGAGACTACGAGCAGTACTTC. This codes for CASSYSTGVRDYEQYF. The V and J genes are TRBV6-5 and TRBJ2-7, with D possibly being TRBD2 (5 bases). The CDR3 contains 16 residues. Trimming took 0 bases from V and 3 from J, leaving 15 bases between them. Germline CDR1 is MNHEY and CDR2 is SVGAGI.

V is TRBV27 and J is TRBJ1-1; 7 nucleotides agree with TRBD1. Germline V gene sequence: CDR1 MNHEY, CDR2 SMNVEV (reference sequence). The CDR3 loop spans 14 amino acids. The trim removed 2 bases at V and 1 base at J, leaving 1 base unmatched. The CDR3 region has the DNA TGTGCCAGCAGTTTACGGGACAGGAACACTGAAGCTTTCTTT. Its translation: CASSLRDRNTEAFF.

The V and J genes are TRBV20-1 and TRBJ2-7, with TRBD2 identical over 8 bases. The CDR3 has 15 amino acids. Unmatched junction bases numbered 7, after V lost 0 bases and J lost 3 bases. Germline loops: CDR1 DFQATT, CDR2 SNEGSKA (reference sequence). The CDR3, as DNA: TGCAGTGCTAGAGATCCCAGCGGGAGTCTCTACGAGCAGTACTTC. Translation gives CSARDPSGSLYEQYF.

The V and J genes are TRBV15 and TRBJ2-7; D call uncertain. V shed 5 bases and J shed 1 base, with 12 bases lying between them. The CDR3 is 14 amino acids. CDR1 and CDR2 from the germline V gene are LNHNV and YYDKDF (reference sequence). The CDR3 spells CATSPSPQSYEQYF. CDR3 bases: TGTGCCACCAGCCCAAGCCCACAGTCCTACGAGCAGTACTTC.

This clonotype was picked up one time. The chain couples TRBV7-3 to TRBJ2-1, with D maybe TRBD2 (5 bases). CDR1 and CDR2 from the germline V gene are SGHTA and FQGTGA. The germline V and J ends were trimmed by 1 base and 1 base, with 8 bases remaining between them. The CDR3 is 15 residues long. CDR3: CASSLILGSYNEQFF. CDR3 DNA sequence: TGTGCCAGCAGCTTAATACTAGGTTCCTACAATGAGCAGTTCTTC.

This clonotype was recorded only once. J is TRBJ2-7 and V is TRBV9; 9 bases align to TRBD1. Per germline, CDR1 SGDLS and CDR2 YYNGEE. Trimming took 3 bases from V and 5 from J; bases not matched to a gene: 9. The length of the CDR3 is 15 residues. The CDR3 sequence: CASSGYGDREDEQYF. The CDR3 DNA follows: TGTGCCAGCAGCGGATATGGGGACAGGGAGGACGAGCAGTACTTC.

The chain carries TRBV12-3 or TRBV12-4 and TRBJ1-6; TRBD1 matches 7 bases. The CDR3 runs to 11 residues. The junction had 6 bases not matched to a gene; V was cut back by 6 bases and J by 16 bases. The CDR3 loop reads CASSLTGVLHF. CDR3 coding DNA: TGTGCCAGCAGCCTCACAGGGGTACTCCACTTT.

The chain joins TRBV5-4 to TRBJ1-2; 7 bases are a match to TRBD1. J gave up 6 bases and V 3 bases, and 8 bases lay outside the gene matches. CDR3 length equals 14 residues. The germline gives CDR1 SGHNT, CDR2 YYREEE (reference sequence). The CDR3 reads CASSSETGLNGYTF. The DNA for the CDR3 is TGTGCCAGCAGCTCCGAGACAGGGCTGAATGGCTACACCTTC.

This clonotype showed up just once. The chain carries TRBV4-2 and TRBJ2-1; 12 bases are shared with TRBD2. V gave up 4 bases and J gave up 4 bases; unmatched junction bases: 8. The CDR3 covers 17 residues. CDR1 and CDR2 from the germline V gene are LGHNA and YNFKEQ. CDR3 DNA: TGTGCCAGCAGCCGAACTAGCGGGGGGACCAAGTACAATGAGCAGTTCTTC. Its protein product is CASSRTSGGTKYNEQFF.